This T cell receptor beta chain came from a study of blood T cell repertoires in COVID-19. Across the whole study: Acute-phase and convalescent COVID-19 samples originated in the United States, Italy and Spain. Sample material is recorded as cDNA or gDNA derived from T cells, B-cell-depleted T cells, or PBMCs.

In the original processing: Researchers report that nucleated cell counts were estimated from reference gene primer amplification. Profiled with immunoSEQ multiplex PCR; TCRdb holds only in-frame clones, not every one. V and J calls and clone size are as listed in that table; D and trimming were resolved from the DNA. The top ten hold almost 4.5% of the sample, which has approximately 110,000 clones, roughly 80% seen once. The sequencing input was peripheral blood. The TCR was taken from a human donor in a cohort sampled during active or convalescent COVID-19.

CDR3 protein: CASSPPAGRYYGYTF. CDR3 DNA: TGTGCCAGCTCACCACCCGCAGGGCGTTACTATGGCTACACCTTC. This chain connects TRBV18 to TRBJ1-2; TRBD1 is a possible D gene (5 bases). V was pared by 0 bases and J by 3 bases, with 11 bases between. Germline V gene data show CDR1 as KGHSH and CDR2 as LQKENI. This CDR3 spans 15 amino acids.